Below are 20 T cell receptor beta chains sequenced from a single sample in a study of T cell repertoires in cytomegalovirus infection. One entry per CDR3 protein, called by TCRdb with MiXCR from the reads. Among over 450,000 distinct CDR3 sequences, roughly 12% were seen once, and the ten largest hold roughly a tenth. The specimen was PBMCs. These receptors were collected from a human donor in good health (CMV status not recorded). Some clones in this sample may be carry-over from other donors' samples.

This clonotype was counted many times. The chain couples TRBV29-1 to TRBJ2-4; D call uncertain. In germline, CDR1 is SQVTM, CDR2 ANQGSEA. V was cut by 7 bases and J by 0 bases, with 10 bases left in between. The length of the CDR3 is 13 residues. Written as DNA, the CDR3 is TGCAGCGCCGTGGACGGAGCCAAAAACATTCAGTACTTC. It encodes CSAVDGAKNIQYF.

J is TRBJ1-2 and V is TRBV7-9; unclear D gene. Between the trimmed V and J ends, which lost 2 bases and 3 bases, there was a span of 7 bases. The germline V gene encodes CDR1 SEHNR and CDR2 FQNEAQ (reference sequence). This CDR3 is 13 amino acids long. The CDR3 loop is CASSLTVDYGYTF. The CDR3, as DNA: TGTGCCAGCAGCTTAACCGTCGACTATGGCTACACCTTC.

The sample holds a few counts of this clonotype. The gene calls are TRBV7-8 and TRBJ2-2, with 7 bases lining up with TRBD2. The CDR3 is made up of 16 amino acids. J gave up 1 base and V 2 bases, and 4 bases lay outside the gene matches. Germline V CDR1 and CDR2: SGHVS, FQNEAQ. CDR3 in DNA: TGTGCCAGCAGCTTATATGCTAGCGGGAACACCGGGGAGCTGTTTTTT. Protein sequence: CASSLYASGNTGELFF.

This clonotype was recorded at least ten times. The chain combines TRBV6-1 with TRBJ1-4; 8 bases are shared with TRBD1. This CDR3 comprises 13 residues. V shed 7 bases, J shed 7 bases, and the junction held 5 bases outside the gene matches. Germline loops: CDR1 MNHNS, CDR2 SASEGT. The CDR3 loop reads CASKDRGGEKLFF. In nucleotides, the CDR3 is TGTGCCAGCAAAGACAGGGGCGGTGAAAAACTGTTTTTT.

This clonotype was seen at least ten times. This rearrangement joins TRBV6-1 to TRBJ2-5; 11 bases match TRBD2. V lost 7 bases and J lost 1; bases outside the gene matches: 5. This CDR3 comprises 15 residues. CDR1 and CDR2 (germline): MNHNS, SASEGT. The CDR3 sequence: CASKTGLAGQETQYF. CDR3 sequence (DNA): TGTGCCAGCAAAACCGGACTAGCGGGCCAAGAGACCCAGTACTTC.

V is TRBV6-6 and J is TRBJ2-2, with 9 bases lining up with TRBD1. The CDR3 is made up of 16 amino acids. The V and J ends lost 5 bases and 7 bases, in that order; junction bases with no gene match: 11. Germline CDR1 MNHNY, CDR2 SVGAGI (reference sequence). The DNA of the CDR3 is TGTGCCAGCAGTGCCCCCGGGGGACAGGGTAGCGGGGAGCTGTTTTTT. Translation gives CASSAPGGQGSGELFF.

The gene calls are TRBV20-1 and TRBJ1-1; D is unclear. The V and J ends lost 4 bases and 6 bases respectively, with 15 bases between them. Germline V CDR1 and CDR2: DFQATT, SNEGSKA (reference sequence). This CDR3 contains 13 residues. The CDR3 nucleotides read TGCAGTGCTAACTTCTACGCGGGATCTGAAGCTTTCTTT. Translation gives CSANFYAGSEAFF.

V and J are TRBV2 and TRBJ2-1; TRBD2 matches 8 bases. V lost 5 bases and J lost 9; bases outside the gene matches: 12. The CDR3 is made up of 15 amino acids. Germline CDR1 and CDR2: SNHLY and FYNNEI. CDR3 amino acids: CASSSRTSRTTEQFF. Here the CDR3 DNA reads TGTGCCAGCAGTTCCCGGACTAGCCGGACAACTGAGCAGTTCTTC.

The sample holds many counts of this clonotype. The J gene is TRBJ1-2, the V gene TRBV7-2, with unresolved D. Germline V CDR1 and CDR2: SGHTA, FQGNSA. The CDR3 covers 16 residues. V dropped 1 base and J dropped 5 bases, with 17 bases sitting between them. CDR3 DNA: TGTGCCAGCAGCTTAGACCGCGGATCTTCCGTATATGGCTACACCTTC. This codes for CASSLDRGSSVYGYTF.

This clonotype was detected ten times or more. The V call is TRBV7-6, the J call TRBJ2-1; 8 nucleotides match TRBD2. The CDR3 has 18 amino acids. Germline V gives CDR1 SGHVS, CDR2 FNYEAQ. J was trimmed by 8 bases and V by 1 base; bases with no gene match: 16. CDR3 region: CASSLESGGPTGIHEQFF. The DNA for the CDR3 is TGTGCCAGCAGCTTAGAAAGCGGGGGACCTACGGGGATCCATGAGCAGTTCTTC.

This clonotype was recorded at least ten times. The CDR3 reads CASSAAGLGSYNEQFF. Here the CDR3 DNA reads TGTGCCAGCAGCGCCGCGGGGCTCGGGTCCTACAATGAGCAGTTCTTC. The J gene is TRBJ2-1, the V gene TRBV7-9; tentatively, D is TRBD2 (6 bases). Germline CDR1 and CDR2: SEHNR and FQNEAQ (reference sequence). This CDR3 is 16 amino acids long. Trimming removed 5 bases at V and 1 base at J, with 15 bases between.

Regarding this clonotype: Since a much larger clone is just one base distant, this may be a read error. The conserved final phenylalanine or tryptophan is absent from the CDR3, which likely points to a read error. This rearrangement joins TRBV20-1 to TRBJ1-2, with D possibly matching TRBD1 (5 bases). Germline-derived CDR1 and CDR2 are DFQATT and SNEGSKA (reference sequence). V lost 3 bases and J 4 bases, leaving 15 bases between the germline ends. The CDR3 consists of 14 residues. The CDR3 spells CSARSAGLVYGYTI. CDR3 nucleotides: TGCAGTGCTAGGTCGGCAGGGTTGGTCTATGGCTACACCATC.

This clonotype was recorded a few times. The chain joins TRBV28 to TRBJ1-1, with 8 positions matching TRBD1. The CDR3 contains 13 residues. The trim removed 6 bases at V and 3 bases at J, leaving 3 bases unmatched. Germline V CDR1 and CDR2: MDHEN, SYDVKM. The CDR3 DNA sequence: TGTGCCAGCAGAGAGACAGGGGACACTGAAGCTTTCTTT. This encodes CASRETGDTEAFF.

This clonotype was counted a few times. The chain combines TRBV7-9 with TRBJ2-5, with 8 bases identical to TRBD1. The CDR3 is 16 residues long. V trimming: 5 bases; J trimming: 2 bases; junction bases outside the gene matches: 10. Germline lookup yields CDR1 SEHNR and CDR2 FQNEAQ (reference sequence). CDR3 sequence reads: CASSAQTGAYQETQYF. The DNA for the CDR3 is TGTGCCAGCAGCGCCCAGACAGGGGCCTATCAAGAGACCCAGTACTTC.

This clonotype was seen repeatedly, ten times or more. CDR3: CASSPRLAGRLVEETQYF. In DNA, the CDR3 is TGTGCCAGCAGTCCCAGACTAGCGGGGAGATTAGTAGAAGAGACCCAGTACTTC. The chain has TRBV28 and TRBJ2-5, with 11 bases lining up with TRBD2. The CDR3 covers 18 residues. Looked up from germline, CDR1 is MDHEN and CDR2 is SYDVKM. Losses at the gene ends were 5 bases for V and 3 bases for J; bases not matched to a gene: 14.

This clonotype appeared many times. J is TRBJ1-1 and V is TRBV11-2, with D perhaps matching TRBD1 (6 bases). Germline assignment: CDR1 SGHAT and CDR2 FQNNGV. The V gene lost 0 bases and the J gene lost 2 bases, with 19 bases spanning the gap. The CDR3 runs to 18 residues. CDR3 DNA: TGTGCCAGCAGCTTAGACGGACAGAGAGGTAGGGTTAACACTGAAGCTTTCTTT. Translation: CASSLDGQRGRVNTEAFF.

The chain has TRBV6-5 and TRBJ2-6; D is unresolved. The ends were cut back, 4 bases at V and 0 bases at J, with 13 bases in the middle. Germline lookup yields CDR1 MNHEY and CDR2 SVGAGI. This CDR3 region has 17 residues. CDR3 residues: CASSSTSRSSGANVLTF. As DNA, the CDR3 is TGTGCCAGCAGTTCGACTTCCCGGAGCTCTGGGGCCAACGTCCTGACTTTC.

This clonotype was observed at least ten times. V and J are TRBV6-1 and TRBJ1-6, with 8 bases aligning to TRBD1. CDR3 size: 18 residues. Germline V gene lookup returns CDR1 MNHNS and CDR2 SASEGT. The V gene end was trimmed by 6 bases and the J gene end by 5 bases; junction bases not matched to a gene: 15. The DNA of the CDR3 is TGTGCCAGCAGCAGGGGCTTTACAGGGGGGTACGATAATTCACCCCTCCACTTT. Translation gives CASSRGFTGGYDNSPLHF.

The chain uses TRBV28 and TRBJ2-1; D is ambiguous. Germline CDR1 is MDHEN and CDR2 is SYDVKM. The CDR3 is 13 amino acids. V shed 7 bases and J shed 4 bases, with 11 bases lying between them. CDR3 DNA sequence: TGTGCCAGCATTTCTCCCGGATACAATGAGCAGTTCTTC. It specifies CASISPGYNEQFF.

This clonotype has only a few counts. The gene calls are TRBV19 and TRBJ2-3; D could derive from TRBD1 or TRBD2 (5 bases each). Germline-derived CDR1 and CDR2 are LNHDA and SQIVND (reference sequence). Trimming took off 7 bases at V and 3 bases at J, with 14 bases between the two ends. CDR3 size: 14 residues. Here the CDR3 reads CASTKQEGTDTQYF. CDR3 DNA: TGTGCCAGTACTAAGCAAGAGGGGACAGATACGCAGTATTTT.